Each of the 20 T cell receptor beta chains below was sequenced from the same sample in a study of T cell repertoires in cytomegalovirus infection. MiXCR was run by TCRdb on the reads, yielding one entry per CDR3 protein. The sample consists of fewer than 300,000 distinct CDR3 sequences, roughly 26% of them appearing once. The sequencing input was PBMCs. Receptors were obtained from a human donor in good health (CMV status not recorded). Some clones in this sample may be carry-over from other donors' samples.

J is TRBJ2-7 and V is TRBV20-1, with 9 bases fitting TRBD1. Trimming at V came to 6 bases and at J to 6 bases, leaving 12 bases not matched to a gene. Germline CDR1 DFQATT, CDR2 SNEGSKA (reference sequence). The CDR3 extends over 14 amino acids. This CDR3 is CSAMTGQGSGEQYF. In DNA, the CDR3 is TGCAGTGCAATGACGGGACAGGGATCTGGCGAGCAGTACTTC.

This clonotype has a handful of counts. The V gene is TRBV6-5, the J gene TRBJ1-1; D call uncertain. The CDR3 is 17 amino acids. The V and J ends lost 0 bases and 0 bases respectively, with 14 bases between them. Per the germline V gene, CDR1 is MNHEY and CDR2 is SVGAGI. CDR3 protein: CASSYSRTPNMNTEAFF. The DNA of the CDR3 is TGTGCCAGCAGTTACTCGAGAACACCAAATATGAACACTGAAGCTTTCTTT.

This clonotype occurred a few times. The chain links TRBV2 to TRBJ2-1, with 10 bases lining up with TRBD2. Per the germline V gene, CDR1 is SNHLY and CDR2 is FYNNEI. CDR3 size: 15 residues. Losses at the gene ends were 7 bases for V and 0 bases for J; bases not matched to a gene: 3. CDR3 region: CASMGLASSYNEQFF. The CDR3 region has the DNA TGTGCCAGCATGGGACTAGCGTCCTCCTACAATGAGCAGTTCTTC. The variable domain in full, completed from reference TRBV2 and TRBJ2-1, reads EPEVTQTPSHQVTQMGQEVILRCVPISNHLYFYWYRQILGQKVEFLVSFYNNEISEKSEIFDDQFSVERPDGSNFTLKIRSTKLEDSAMYFCASMGLASSYNEQFFGPGTRLTVL.

The CDR3 reads CASSYGQLNTEAFF. The CDR3 region has the DNA TGTGCCAGCAGTTACGGCCAGTTGAACACTGAAGCTTTCTTT. V gene TRBV6-5 combines with J gene TRBJ1-1; D is unclear. The germline V and J ends were trimmed by 2 bases and 0 bases, with 7 bases remaining between them. Germline assignment: CDR1 MNHEY and CDR2 SVGAGI. The CDR3 spans 14 residues.

The rearrangement joins TRBV7-2 to TRBJ2-7; D is unresolved. The V gene lost 2 bases and the J gene lost 1 base, with 12 bases spanning the gap. The CDR3 is made up of 15 amino acids. The germline CDR1 and CDR2 sequences are SGHTA and FQGNSA. Here the CDR3 reads CASSLRHDTSYEQYF. CDR3 nucleotides: TGTGCCAGCAGCTTAAGACACGACACTTCCTACGAGCAGTACTTC.

The rearrangement uses TRBV28 and TRBJ1-5, with a possible D match to TRBD1 (5 bases). This CDR3 contains 13 residues. With 6 bases removed from V and 4 bases from J, the gap between germline ends came to 10 bases. Germline V gene lookup returns CDR1 MDHEN and CDR2 SYDVKM. The DNA of the CDR3 is TGTGCCAGCAGAGGAGGGGCGAATCAGCCCCAGCATTTT. Amino acid sequence: CASRGGANQPQHF. The whole variable domain, filled in from reference TRBV28 and TRBJ1-5, reads DVKVTQSSRYLVKRTGEKVFLECVQDMDHENMFWYRQDPGLGLRLIYFSYDVKMKEKGDIPEGYSVSREKKERFSLILESASTNQTSMYLCASRGGANQPQHFGDGTRLSIL.

The V gene is TRBV29-1, the J gene TRBJ1-1; TRBD1 matches at 9 bases. This CDR3 has 13 amino acids. CDR1 and CDR2 from the germline V gene are SQVTM and ANQGSEA. Losses at the gene ends were 6 bases for V and 4 bases for J; bases not matched to a gene: 6. DNA for the CDR3: TGCAGCGTGCGAACGACAGGGGGCACTGAAGCTTTCTTT. Translated: CSVRTTGGTEAFF.

The J gene is TRBJ2-1, the V gene TRBV29-1, with TRBD2 identical over 12 bases. With 4 bases clipped from V and 1 base from J, the junction kept 5 bases outside the gene matches. The CDR3 extends over 16 amino acids. CDR1 is SQVTM and CDR2 is ANQGSEA in the germline V gene. The CDR3 here is CSVVRLAGVSYNEQFF. CDR3 sequence (DNA): TGCAGCGTTGTCAGACTAGCGGGAGTGTCCTACAATGAGCAGTTCTTC.

This clonotype appeared many times. V gene TRBV7-2 combines with J gene TRBJ1-1; D gene ambiguous. Trimming took 1 base from V and 11 from J, leaving 11 bases between them. The CDR3 consists of 12 residues. The germline V gene has CDR1 SGHTA and CDR2 FQGNSA. This chain's CDR3 is CASSLGSQAAFF. The CDR3 DNA is TGTGCCAGCAGCTTAGGGAGCCAGGCCGCTTTCTTT.

This clonotype was observed at least ten times. This chain connects TRBV7-2 to TRBJ2-1; D is possibly TRBD2 (6 bases). CDR3 length: 14 residues. Germline CDR1 reads SGHTA; CDR2 reads FQGNSA. Trimming removed 5 bases at V and 9 bases at J, with 17 bases between. Here the CDR3 DNA reads TGTGCCAGCAGCCCGGTGGTGCGGGGACCTGAGCAGTTCTTC. Its translation is CASSPVVRGPEQFF.

The J gene is TRBJ2-7, the V gene TRBV19; D is uncertain. The V gene lost 6 bases and the J gene lost 0 bases, with 12 bases spanning the gap. This CDR3 comprises 14 residues. Germline V gene lookup returns CDR1 LNHDA and CDR2 SQIVND (reference sequence). The chain's CDR3 is CASSPRAFSYEQYF. CDR3 DNA sequence: TGTGCCAGTAGCCCCCGGGCCTTCTCCTACGAGCAGTACTTC.

This clonotype was recorded at least ten times. This chain uses TRBV7-2 with TRBJ2-1, with 7 bases lining up with TRBD1. Germline V gives CDR1 SGHTA, CDR2 FQGNSA. After removal of 2 bases from V and 5 bases from J, the junction contained 3 bases not matched to a gene. This CDR3 spans 14 amino acids. The CDR3 spells CASSLTQGNNEQFF. CDR3 sequence (DNA): TGTGCCAGCAGCTTAACACAGGGGAACAATGAGCAGTTCTTC.

V and J are TRBV7-2 and TRBJ2-4, with TRBD2 matching 8 bases. The CDR3 loop spans 15 amino acids. Germline loops: CDR1 SGHTA, CDR2 FQGNSA. J gave up 8 bases and V 4 bases, and 10 bases lay outside the gene matches. In DNA, the CDR3 is TGTGCCAGCAGCTGGTTACTAGCGGAGGCCTACATTCAGTACTTC. Protein sequence: CASSWLLAEAYIQYF.

This clonotype was seen more than once but under ten times. This chain connects TRBV6-5 to TRBJ2-1; 13 nucleotides match TRBD2. The CDR3 consists of 16 residues. Germline V gene sequence: CDR1 MNHEY, CDR2 SVGAGI. V shed 7 bases and J 9 bases; nucleotides not matched to a gene: 12. The CDR3 region has the DNA TGTGCCAGCATCGGCGCCGGGACTAGCGGGGATGGTGAGCAGTTCTTC. It is translated as CASIGAGTSGDGEQFF.

J is TRBJ2-5 and V is TRBV10-3; 8 bases fit TRBD1. CDR1 and CDR2 (germline): ENHRY, SYGVKD. The trim removed 2 bases at V and 4 bases at J, leaving 3 bases unmatched. The length of the CDR3 is 14 residues. For the CDR3, the DNA is TGTGCCATCAGTGAGGGACAGGGAGCAGAGACCCAGTACTTC. Translated, it gives CAISEGQGAETQYF.

There are a few counts of this clonotype. The chain has TRBV28 and TRBJ1-5; unclear D gene. The CDR3 is 14 amino acids. Per germline, CDR1 MDHEN and CDR2 SYDVKM. The V end lost 2 bases, the J end lost 0 bases, and 5 bases lay between the germline ends. The CDR3: CASSLDNSNQPQHF. The CDR3 DNA follows: TGTGCCAGCAGTTTAGACAATAGCAATCAGCCCCAGCATTTT.

The rearrangement links TRBV6-1 to TRBJ2-1; 15 bases fit TRBD2. The CDR3 runs to 16 residues. Per the germline V gene, CDR1 is MNHNS and CDR2 is SASEGT. J was trimmed by 8 bases and V by 6 bases; bases with no gene match: 8. The CDR3 nucleotides read TGTGCCAGCAGGGGGACTAGCGGGGGGTTTAGGGATGAGCAGTTCTTC. Translating it yields CASRGTSGGFRDEQFF.

The rearrangement joins TRBV7-2 to TRBJ2-7, with a weak D call TRBD1 (5 bases). Germline V lookup: CDR1 SGHTA, CDR2 FQGNSA. The V end was cut by 7 bases, the J end by 9 bases, with 19 bases between. This CDR3 spans 13 amino acids. The CDR3 sequence: CASTLGPGNGQYF. In nucleotides, the CDR3 is TGTGCCAGCACCCTGGGGCCAGGGAACGGGCAGTACTTC.

This clonotype has ten or more counts. The rearrangement joins TRBV7-6 to TRBJ2-3; D unresolved. Germline V CDR1 and CDR2: SGHVS, FNYEAQ. This CDR3 has 12 amino acids. The V end was cut by 5 bases, the J end by 11 bases, with 14 bases between. CDR3 DNA sequence: TGTGCCAGCAGCCTGTGGGCCTCCGAGCAGTATTTT. Translation: CASSLWASEQYF.

In this sample, this clonotype turned up a few times. V is TRBV6-2 or TRBV6-3 and J is TRBJ2-5; 11 nucleotides line up with TRBD2. Per germline, CDR1 MNHEY and CDR2 SVGEGT. Trimming removed 0 bases from V and 1 base from J; junction bases left unmatched: 4. The CDR3 is 17 residues long. Here the CDR3 DNA reads TGTGCCAGCAGTTACTCGAGGACTAGCGGGTTCCAAGAGACCCAGTACTTC. It specifies CASSYSRTSGFQETQYF.